These 18 T cell receptor beta chains came from one sample sequenced in a study of T cells in Graves' hyperthyroidism and ophthalmopathy. Amplification yielded TCR beta CDR3 regions, with RNA transcripts as the source. RT-PCR in the first round (using the HTBI primer set) targeted the TCR CDR3. TCRdb reprocessed the multiplex PCR reads via MiXCR and lists one record per CDR3 protein. The sample records over 700,000 distinct CDR3 sequences, around 39% being singletons. Sequences were obtained from blood. These receptor sequences come from a man between 18 and 35 years old with Graves' hyperthyroidism.

This sequence joins TRBV7-8 and TRBJ2-3, with D perhaps TRBD2 (5 bases). The CDR3 is made up of 13 amino acids. Trimming stripped 5 bases from V and 5 bases from J, with 11 bases between. Per germline, CDR1 SGHVS and CDR2 FQNEAQ. This chain's CDR3 is CASSPGRGDTQYF. The CDR3 DNA is TGTGCCAGCAGCCCGGGGAGAGGAGATACGCAGTATTTT.

This clonotype appeared a few times. This chain connects TRBV6-5 to TRBJ2-5, with unresolved D. Germline values: CDR1 MNHEY, CDR2 SVGAGI. Trimming shortened V by 0 bases and J by 5 bases, and 16 bases separated the two germline ends. CDR3 length: 16 residues. CDR3: CASSYSKEGLLETQYF. CDR3 in DNA: TGTGCCAGCAGTTACTCGAAGGAAGGGCTTTTGGAGACCCAGTACTTC.

V is TRBV5-4 and J is TRBJ1-1, with TRBD1 identical over 7 bases. The CDR3 has 17 residues. Germline assignment: CDR1 SGHNT and CDR2 YYREEE (reference sequence). The V and J ends lost 4 bases and 0 bases, in that order; junction bases with no gene match: 12. As DNA, the CDR3 is TGTGCCAGCAGCGTTGAACAGCCGGGACAGCTGAACACTGAAGCTTTCTTT. Protein sequence: CASSVEQPGQLNTEAFF.

On this clonotype: A clone one base away is much larger, so this may be a read error. The chain has TRBV10-3 and TRBJ1-2, with 8 bases aligning to TRBD1. Germline CDR1 reads ENHRY; CDR2 reads SYGVKD. CDR3 length: 15 amino acids. V gave up 5 bases and J gave up 4 bases; unmatched junction bases: 9. The CDR3 here is CAISLGQDISYGYTF. CDR3 coding DNA: TGTGCCATCAGTCTGGGACAGGATATCTCCTATGGCTACACCTTC.

The chain joins TRBV7-2 to TRBJ2-7; D might be TRBD2 (5 bases). The CDR3 covers 14 residues. Germline V gene data show CDR1 as SGHTA and CDR2 as FQGNSA. Trimming removed 4 bases from V and 1 base from J, with 11 bases in between. The CDR3: CASSWARRSYEQYF. The CDR3, as DNA: TGTGCCAGCAGCTGGGCAAGGAGGTCCTACGAGCAGTACTTC.

The chain has TRBV14 and TRBJ2-7; D not resolved. Germline CDR1 reads SGHDN; CDR2 reads FVKESK. This CDR3 has 13 residues. Between the trimmed V and J ends, which lost 4 bases and 5 bases, there was a span of 12 bases. DNA of the CDR3: TGTGCCAGCAGCCCCCTTGGGCTGGACGAGCAGTACTTC. It is translated as CASSPLGLDEQYF.

The chain carries TRBV20-1 and TRBJ2-7, with 9 bases identical to TRBD2. The length of the CDR3 is 13 residues. With 3 bases clipped from V and 4 bases from J, the junction kept 4 bases outside the gene matches. In germline, CDR1 is DFQATT, CDR2 SNEGSKA (reference sequence). In nucleotides, the CDR3 is TGCAGTGCTAGGAATAGCGGGAGTTACGAGCAGTACTTC. Its translation: CSARNSGSYEQYF.

The CDR3 region has the DNA TGTGCCAGCAGCTGGGCAGGCACCAATCAGCCCCAGCATTTT. The encoded protein is CASSWAGTNQPQHF. The genes are TRBV5-8 and TRBJ1-5; D uncertain. Per the germline V gene, CDR1 is SGHTS and CDR2 is YDEGEE. This CDR3 is built from 14 residues. Deletions cut 3 bases from V and 3 bases from J, with 10 bases between.

The table lists this clonotype with a count of one. The chain uses TRBV15 and TRBJ2-7, with unresolved D. Germline CDR1 and CDR2: LNHNV and YYDKDF (reference sequence). V was shortened by 3 bases and J by 3 bases, with 9 bases between the two germline ends. CDR3 length: 13 residues. DNA of the CDR3: TGTGCCACCAGCAGCTTCCTAAGCTACGAGCAGTACTTC. This translates into CATSSFLSYEQYF.

This clonotype appeared a few times. This chain uses TRBV6-5 with TRBJ1-1; D possibly corresponds to TRBD1 (6 bases). The V end was cut by 6 bases, the J end by 3 bases, with 14 bases between. CDR3 size: 14 residues. Germline loops: CDR1 MNHEY, CDR2 SVGAGI. The CDR3 protein is CASRSGQTYTEAFF. CDR3 DNA: TGTGCCAGCAGGTCAGGACAGACTTACACTGAAGCTTTCTTT.

The chain carries TRBV9 and TRBJ1-2; TRBD1 agrees at 7 bases. V lost 4 bases to trimming and J lost 8 bases; unmatched junction nucleotides: 14. CDR1 is SGDLS and CDR2 is YYNGEE in the germline V gene. The CDR3 runs to 15 residues. The CDR3 region is CASSPGVEGAGGYTF. DNA of the CDR3: TGTGCCAGCAGCCCCGGAGTAGAGGGGGCAGGAGGCTACACCTTC.

The table lists this clonotype with many counts. This sequence joins TRBV15 and TRBJ2-7; no definite D call. Germline loops: CDR1 LNHNV, CDR2 YYDKDF (reference sequence). Trimming took off 1 base at V and 6 bases at J, with 10 bases between the two ends. The CDR3 runs 13 residues. This CDR3 is CATSRAVLGEQYF. Written as DNA, the CDR3 is TGTGCCACCAGCAGAGCGGTGCTGGGCGAGCAGTACTTC.

The J gene is TRBJ1-6, the V gene TRBV10-3; a weak D match, TRBD1 (5 bases). The CDR3 has 15 residues. V was shortened by 2 bases and J by 9 bases, with 14 bases between the two germline ends. Germline lookup yields CDR1 ENHRY and CDR2 SYGVKD. Here the CDR3 reads CAISEGGTAASPLHF. In DNA form, the CDR3 reads TGTGCCATCAGTGAGGGGGGGACTGCAGCTTCACCCCTCCACTTT.

Turning to this clonotype: A much larger clonotype is one base distant, so this may be a read error. This chain links TRBV2 with TRBJ2-7; TRBD2 agrees at 10 bases. The CDR3 length is 15 residues. Germline V CDR1 and CDR2: SNHLY, FYNNEI. The CDR3 is CDSSSEREGLHEQYF. The CDR3 DNA sequence: TGTGACAGCAGTTCGGAGCGGGAGGGGCTCCACGAGCAGTACTTC.

The gene calls are TRBV6-1 and TRBJ1-1, with D unresolved. The CDR3 has 14 amino acids. Germline CDR1 reads MNHNS; CDR2 reads SASEGT. V was cut by 4 bases and J by 1 base, with 10 bases left in between. The CDR3 region has the DNA TGTGCCAGCAGTGTCCCCCCATCGAACACTGAAGCTTTCTTT. It is translated as CASSVPPSNTEAFF.

V and J are TRBV2 and TRBJ2-5, with 8 positions matching TRBD1. CDR1 SNHLY and CDR2 FYNNEI come from the germline V gene. The CDR3 has 16 residues. J gave up 7 bases and V 3 bases, and 13 bases lay outside the gene matches. CDR3 bases: TGTGCCAGCAGTGAGCGCCGTCAGGGGGCCCTGGGGACCCAGTACTTC. Residues: CASSERRQGALGTQYF.

This clonotype was observed at least ten times. This chain joins TRBV10-3 and TRBJ2-7; 14 bases align to TRBD2. The CDR3 is 15 amino acids. CDR1 and CDR2 from the germline V gene are ENHRY and SYGVKD. V was pared by 4 bases and J by 6 bases, with 5 bases of the junction left unmatched. CDR3 sequence (DNA): TGTGCCATCAGTGGAGGGACTAGCGGGAGAGGCGAGCAGTACTTC. It is translated as CAISGGTSGRGEQYF.

V usage is TRBV6-5 and J usage is TRBJ2-5, with 15 bases that match TRBD2. With 2 bases clipped from V and 4 bases from J, the junction kept 2 bases outside the gene matches. The CDR3 has 16 amino acids. Germline V gene lookup returns CDR1 MNHEY and CDR2 SVGAGI. The CDR3 region is CASSYRGLAGGETQYF. Written as DNA, the CDR3 is TGTGCCAGCAGTTACCGGGGACTAGCGGGAGGAGAGACCCAGTACTTC.